This TCR beta chain was recorded in a study of CD8 T cells in Susac syndrome. Sequencing targeted TCR beta in T cells from blood (CD8+ and CD4+). The patients who served as multiple sclerosis controls were treatment-naive and had stable or active relapsing-remitting disease that fulfilled the revised McDonald criteria. When the RNA was reverse transcribed, random hexamers were used with an input of about 0.45 to 1 ug. Each CDR3 protein is one row after TCRdb ran MiXCR on the immunoSEQ multiplex PCR reads. The profile shows some 450,000 distinct CDR3 sequences, more than 80% of them singletons. CDR3 size: 16 residues. Germline CDR1 is MNHEY and CDR2 is SMNVEV (reference sequence). The V segment lost 4 bases and the J segment 1 base; nucleotides outside the gene matches: 3.

Source material: CD8+ T cells from PBMCs. This TCR came from a human donor with multiple sclerosis. This sequence joins TRBV27 and TRBJ2-1; 11 nucleotides agree with TRBD2. The CDR3 sequence: CASSSLAGGSYNEQFF. In DNA form, the CDR3 reads TGTGCCAGCAGTTCATTAGCGGGAGGGTCCTACAATGAGCAGTTCTTC.